This T cell receptor (beta chain) was recovered during a study of T cells in Graves' hyperthyroidism and ophthalmopathy. About the study: Peripheral blood specimens were obtained at initial diagnosis, prior to any treatment.

The germline V and J ends were trimmed by 0 bases and 4 bases, with 14 bases remaining between them. The germline V gene encodes CDR1 SGDLS and CDR2 YYNGEE. The CDR3 runs to 16 residues. Overall study results and limits: For ophthalmopathy, model prediction preceded onset by a median about 6.2 months.

The diagnoses drew upon clinical symptoms, serum thyroxine and TRAb, thyroid ultrasound and orbital computed tomography. Note on this clonotype: The antigen is undetermined.

Using RNA transcripts as the source, TCR beta CDR3 regions were amplified. Initially, a first-round RT-PCR of the TCR CDR3 employed the HTBI primer set. TCRdb re-called the multiplex PCR reads with MiXCR, one entry per CDR3 protein. This sample has roughly 600,000 distinct CDR3 sequences, with around 13% found just once. The rearrangement uses TRBV9 and TRBJ1-5; perhaps TRBD1 as D (6 bases). The origin of this receptor is a woman in her forties or fifties with Graves' ophthalmopathy. Sequencing was performed on blood. CDR3 bases: TGTGCCAGCAGCGTAGGGCCCGGGGGCGGAAATCAGCCCCAGCATTTT. It codes for CASSVGPGGGNQPQHF. The entire variable domain, with the rest obtained from reference TRBV9 and TRBJ1-5, is as follows: DSGVTQTPKHLITATGQRVTLRCSPRSGDLSVYWYQQSLDQGLQFLIQYYNGEERAKGNILERFSAQQFPDLHSELNLSSLELGDSALYFCASSVGPGGGNQPQHFGDGTRLSIL.